Reported below is one T cell receptor beta chain. The antigen is undetermined. This sample stems from a study of T-cell reconstitution after alpha-beta-depleted transplantation in children. Study-wide results and limits: Surviving recipient T cells and thymic progenitors accounted for the high day-60 TCRbeta diversity observed in some patients. Newly generated T cells supplied most T-cell counts and diversity one year post-transplant. Reportedly, roughly two months post-transplant, alpha-beta T cells arose from several hundred expanded graft clones.

The germline V and J ends were trimmed by 8 bases and 4 bases, with 18 bases remaining between them. The CDR3 covers 14 residues. Looked up from germline, CDR1 is DFQATT and CDR2 is SNEGSKA (reference sequence). Preparing the TCRbeta library involved the use of unique molecular identifiers. Each CDR3 protein is one row after TCRdb ran MiXCR on the PCR reads. Of roughly 400,000 distinct CDR3 sequences detected, about 40% appear once; the ten largest clones hold roughly a quarter. The source is a girl between 2 and 10 years old with aplastic anemia, due to receive a stem cell transplant. The rearrangement joins TRBV20-1 to TRBJ2-1, with a tentative D call TRBD1 (6 bases). Material: PBMCs, obtained before TCRalphabeta/CD19-depleted stem cell transplant. CDR3 nucleotides: TGCAGTCGATGGGGTGGGGGCCAATACAATGAGCAGTTCTTC. It codes for CSRWGGGQYNEQFF.